Below, 19 T cell receptor beta chains from the same sample are listed, as sequenced in a study of esophageal squamous cell carcinoma under preoperative chemotherapy. TCRdb re-analysed the PCR reads in MiXCR, keeping a single row per CDR3 protein. Among tens of thousands of distinct CDR3 sequences listed, under 60% were seen once. The time point: before preoperative PTX-NDP chemotherapy. This specimen was collected from a patient given preoperative chemotherapy. Receptor source: a human donor with esophageal squamous cell carcinoma. The donor label of this sample is uncertain.

This clonotype was detected a few times. The chain joins TRBV19 to TRBJ2-5; D is unresolved. Trimming stripped 4 bases from V and 1 base from J, with 10 bases between. There are 14 residues in the CDR3. Per germline, CDR1 LNHDA and CDR2 SQIVND (reference sequence). CDR3 protein: CASSTTLLQETQYF. For the CDR3, the DNA is TGTGCCAGTAGTACGACCCTACTCCAAGAGACCCAGTACTTC.

A word on this clonotype: The germline gene is not matched at one end of the junction; a read error may be the cause. V is TRBV7-8 and J is TRBJ2-3; D is unclear. This CDR3 comprises 16 residues. The germline V gene encodes CDR1 SGHVS and CDR2 FQNEAQ. The CDR3 region has the DNA TGTGCCAGCAGCACCGGATCGGGCTTTAGCCCAGATACGCAGTATTTC. This sequence encodes CASSTGSGFSPDTQYF.

The V and J genes are TRBV7-2 and TRBJ2-5, with 8 bases matching TRBD2. Trimming at V came to 5 bases and at J to 4 bases, leaving 15 bases not matched to a gene. The length of the CDR3 is 17 residues. Per germline, CDR1 SGHTA and CDR2 FQGNSA. The CDR3 bases are TGTGCCAGCAGCCCCGGGGCGGGGGGATGGGGGCCAGAGACCCAGTACTTC. This sequence encodes CASSPGAGGWGPETQYF.

The J gene is TRBJ2-4, the V gene TRBV7-2, with D possibly being TRBD1 (5 bases). CDR1 and CDR2 from the germline V gene are SGHTA and FQGNSA. The CDR3 sequence is 16 residues long. Here the CDR3 reads CACRVVIDSVQNIQYF. The CDR3 DNA sequence: TGTGCTTGCAGGGTGGTGATCGACAGTGTCCAAAACATTCAGTACTTC.

The rearrangement joins TRBV7-9 to TRBJ2-2; maybe TRBD2 (6 bases). Germline lookup yields CDR1 SEHNR and CDR2 FQNEAQ (reference sequence). The CDR3 contains 17 residues. The V gene lost 5 bases and the J gene lost 13 bases, with 29 bases spanning the gap. In nucleotides, the CDR3 is TGTGCCAGCAGCCAAAGTCGCGGGACTGTGAACACCGATGCGCTGTTTTTT. Encoded protein: CASSQSRGTVNTDALFF.

In regard to this clonotype: Its ends do not fully match the called genes, so a read error is possible. The chain has TRBV6-1 and TRBJ2-1; D remains ambiguous. Germline V lookup: CDR1 MNHNS, CDR2 SASEGT. CDR3 length: 12 amino acids. The CDR3 coding sequence is TGTGCCAGCAGTGCGAAGACCGATGAGCAGTTTTTT. Residues: CASSAKTDEQFF.

A note on this clonotype: The junction departs from the called germline gene at one end, perhaps through a read error. The rearrangement links TRBV7-2 to TRBJ2-5; D is possibly TRBD1 or TRBD2 (7 bases each). The V gene's germline CDR1 is SGHTA and CDR2 FQGNSA. CDR3 length equals 16 residues. The CDR3 DNA reads TGTGCCAGCAGCCGGCAGGGGGGGAGTGGGACAGATACCCAGTACTTT. Residues: CASSRQGGSGTDTQYF.

This clonotype showed up just a few times. This rearrangement joins TRBV7-8 to TRBJ2-3, with TRBD2 matching 9 bases. CDR3 length: 16 amino acids. V was pared by 5 bases and J by 5 bases, with 11 bases of the junction left unmatched. Germline-derived CDR1 and CDR2 are SGHVS and FQNEAQ. The CDR3 reads CASSPTGLAGQDTQYF. The CDR3 region has the DNA TGTGCCAGCAGCCCAACGGGGCTAGCGGGACAAGATACGCAGTATTTT.

The chain is built from TRBV5-4 and TRBJ2-3; D is perhaps TRBD1 or TRBD2 (6 bases each). The CDR3 contains 15 residues. Germline V gene sequence: CDR1 SGHNT, CDR2 YYREEE (reference sequence). V shed 0 bases and J shed 3 bases, with 11 bases lying between them. As DNA, the CDR3 is TGTGCCAGCAGCTTGGATCAGGGGAGGACAGATACGCAGTATTTT. Translated: CASSLDQGRTDTQYF.

This clonotype was recorded many times. This chain connects TRBV6-1 to TRBJ2-3; D might be TRBD1 (5 bases). Germline assignment: CDR1 MNHNS and CDR2 SASEGT. The CDR3 loop spans 13 amino acids. V lost 8 bases to trimming and J lost 2 bases, with 11 bases between them. CDR3: CASADRPTDTQYF. CDR3 bases: TGTGCCAGCGCCGACAGACCCACAGATACGCAGTATTTT.

As for this clonotype: Sequence at one end of the junction differs from germline and may be a read error. The V gene is TRBV7-2, the J gene TRBJ2-5; 8 bases fit TRBD2. CDR3 length: 16 amino acids. Germline CDR1 and CDR2: SGHTA and FQGNSA. CDR3: CASRVAGRGDKEIQYF. The CDR3 nucleotides are TGTGCCAGCAGGGTAGCGGGGCGCGGGGACAAAGAGATCCAGTACTTC.

About this clonotype: This may come from a read error, since a much larger clone is one base off. V is TRBV7-8 and J is TRBJ2-5; 7 bases are a match to TRBD1. Germline lookup yields CDR1 SGHVS and CDR2 FQNEAQ. V shed 5 bases, J shed 11 bases, and the junction held 20 bases outside the gene matches. The CDR3 is 16 residues long. In DNA form, the CDR3 reads TGTGCCAGCAGCGATACCGACAGGGTCCTTTACAATGAGCAGTACTTC. Its translation: CASSDTDRVLYNEQYF. The whole variable domain, filled in from reference TRBV7-8 and TRBJ2-5, reads GAGVSQSPRYKVAKRGQDVALRCDPISGHVSLFWYQQALGQGPEFLTYFQNEAQLDKSGLPSDRFFAERPEGSVSTLKIQRTQQEDSAVYLCASSDTDRVLYNEQYFGPGTRLLVL.

J is TRBJ2-7 and V is TRBV11-2; 13 nucleotides line up with TRBD2. The germline CDR1 and CDR2 sequences are SGHAT and FQNNGV. This CDR3 contains 14 residues. With 5 bases clipped from V and 6 bases from J, the junction kept 4 bases outside the gene matches. The CDR3: CASSETSGGTEQYF. CDR3 nucleotide sequence: TGTGCCAGCAGCGAGACTAGCGGGGGGACCGAGCAGTACTTC.

The V gene is TRBV19, the J gene TRBJ1-1; TRBD1 matches 8 bases. Germline V gene sequence: CDR1 LNHDA, CDR2 SQIVND (reference sequence). Unmatched junction bases numbered 10, after V lost 5 bases and J lost 5 bases. This CDR3 is 15 amino acids long. CDR3 loop: CASSDPTGAETEAFF. Here the CDR3 DNA reads TGTGCCAGTAGTGACCCGACAGGGGCTGAAACTGAAGCTTTCTTT.

The gene calls are TRBV7-2 and TRBJ2-4, with D possibly TRBD2 on 6 matching bases. The germline CDR1 and CDR2 sequences are SGHTA and FQGNSA. CDR3 size: 16 residues. V dropped 5 bases and J dropped 13 bases, with 27 bases sitting between them. This CDR3 reads CASSGAGLGAKNTQYF. CDR3 nucleotides: TGTGCCAGCAGCGGCGCGGGGCTAGGAGCCAAAAACACGCAGTACTTC.

The sample holds a few counts of this clonotype. The chain couples TRBV6-5 to TRBJ2-3; D could derive from TRBD1 or TRBD2 (5 bases each). CDR1 and CDR2 (germline): MNHEY, SVGAGI. The CDR3 contains 15 residues. The V and J ends lost 4 bases and 1 base respectively, with 12 bases between them. CDR3 sequence (DNA): TGTGCCAGCAGTTGGGGGACGACCGGCACAGATACGCAGTATTTT. This codes for CASSWGTTGTDTQYF.

This clonotype was detected many times. V gene TRBV6-5 combines with J gene TRBJ2-3; D may be TRBD2 (6 bases). The CDR3 sequence is 16 residues long. Germline V gene data show CDR1 as MNHEY and CDR2 as SVGAGI. V lost 6 bases and J lost 1, with 17 bases in between. The CDR3 DNA reads TGTGCCAGCAGACCGGGAGACGCGGCGGGCACAGATACGCAGTATTTT. Protein product: CASRPGDAAGTDTQYF.

About this clonotype itself: Compared with germline, one end of the junction differs, possibly owing to a read error. The rearrangement joins TRBV7-2 to TRBJ2-3; D is perhaps TRBD1 or TRBD2 (6 bases each). The germline V gene has CDR1 SGHTA and CDR2 FQGNSA. The CDR3 is 15 amino acids. The CDR3 DNA follows: TGTGCCGGGGGCACCGGGGGTAGTGCGGCAGATACGCAGTACTTT. This translates into CAGGTGGSAADTQYF.

This clonotype was found many times. This chain joins TRBV6-1 and TRBJ2-1; D is undetermined. Germline V lookup: CDR1 MNHNS, CDR2 SASEGT. The CDR3 extends over 13 amino acids. Trimming left V 2 bases short and J 6 bases short, with 8 bases between. CDR3 amino acids: CASSEPPGNEQFF. The CDR3, as DNA: TGTGCCAGCAGTGAACCCCCTGGCAATGAGCAGTTCTTC.